This T cell receptor (beta chain) was obtained from a study of regulatory T cells in long-lasting Graves disease. Overall study results and limits: There were preferences for TRBV28, TRBJ1-2 and TRBJ2-5 in persistent disease.

With 3 bases clipped from V and 5 bases from J, the junction kept 7 bases outside the gene matches. The CDR3 loop spans 14 amino acids. With iRepertoire HTBI primers and Arm-PCR of CDR3 regions, TCR beta libraries were built. Original processing methods: Across all samples, more than 60 TRBV segments and around 14 TRBJ segments were identified. In TCRdb, the multiplex PCR reads were re-called with MiXCR into one record per CDR3 protein. Clone size and V and J calls follow TCRdb, not the original study. In the table there are 600,000 to 850,000 distinct CDR3 sequences, around 30% of which are singletons. This clonotype has more than one count but fewer than ten. No antigen is known for it. Time point defined: persistent/refractory GD, antithyroid drugs over 5 years with positive TRAb. TCR sequences were obtained from RNA taken from PBMCs.

The source of this sequence is a female donor with Graves disease. V and J are TRBV12-3 or TRBV12-4 and TRBJ2-7; TRBD2 agrees at 7 bases. The sample was peripheral blood mononuclear cells (PBMCs), taken when the disease was refractory, from a patient treated with antithyroid drugs. CDR3 nucleotide sequence: TGTGCCAGCAGTTTCTCGGGACTATCCCACGAGCAGTACTTC. Its translation is CASSFSGLSHEQYF.